This T cell receptor beta chain was retrieved from a study of blood T cell repertoires in COVID-19. Background on the study: There were acute and convalescent COVID-19 samples, and they came from the United States, Italy and Spain. T cells, B-cell-depleted T cells, or PBMCs supplied cDNA or gDNA.

Per the study methods: Reference gene primer amplification gave nucleated cell count estimates. The protocol was immunoSEQ multiplex PCR, while the TCRdb copy is restricted to in-frame clones and leaves out a portion. That table gives V, J and clone size, and the DNA gave D and trimming. The data hold roughly 360,000 clones, with approximately 77% observed a single time. Germline lookup yields CDR1 GTSNPN and CDR2 SVGIG (reference sequence). This CDR3 has 14 residues. V was clipped by 5 bases and J by 2 bases, with 15 bases between them. The sequencing sample was made of peripheral blood. The chain combines TRBV30 with TRBJ1-1; D is perhaps TRBD1 (5 bases). The clonotype originates from a human donor with acute or convalescent COVID-19. The donor label of this sample is uncertain. CDR3 nucleotides: TGTGCCTGGCAGGGAGGTTATTTAAACACTGAAGCTTTCTTT. This gives the protein CAWQGGYLNTEAFF.